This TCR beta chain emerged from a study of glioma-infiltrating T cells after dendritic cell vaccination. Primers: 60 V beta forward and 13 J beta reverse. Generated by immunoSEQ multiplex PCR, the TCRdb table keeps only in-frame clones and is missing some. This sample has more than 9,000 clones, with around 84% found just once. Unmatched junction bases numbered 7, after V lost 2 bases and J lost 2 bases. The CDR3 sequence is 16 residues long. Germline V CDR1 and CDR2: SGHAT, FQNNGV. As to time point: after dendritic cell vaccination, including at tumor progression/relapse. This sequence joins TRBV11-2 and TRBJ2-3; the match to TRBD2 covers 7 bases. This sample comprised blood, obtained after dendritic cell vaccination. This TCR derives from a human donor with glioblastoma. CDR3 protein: CASSLWGRADTDTQYF. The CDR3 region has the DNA TGTGCCAGCAGCTTATGGGGGAGGGCCGACACAGATACGCAGTATTTT.